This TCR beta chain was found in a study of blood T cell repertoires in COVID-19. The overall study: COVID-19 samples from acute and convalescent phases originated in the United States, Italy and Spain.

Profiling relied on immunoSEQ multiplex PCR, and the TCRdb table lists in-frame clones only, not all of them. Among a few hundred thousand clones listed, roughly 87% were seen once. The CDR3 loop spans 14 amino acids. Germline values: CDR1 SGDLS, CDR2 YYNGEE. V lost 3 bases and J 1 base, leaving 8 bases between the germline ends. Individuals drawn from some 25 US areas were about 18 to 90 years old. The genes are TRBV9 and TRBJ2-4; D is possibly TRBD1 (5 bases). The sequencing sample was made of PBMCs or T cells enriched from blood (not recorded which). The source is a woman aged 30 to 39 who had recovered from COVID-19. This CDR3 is CASSEGVAKNIQYF. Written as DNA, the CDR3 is TGTGCCAGCAGCGAAGGGGTGGCCAAAAACATTCAGTACTTC.